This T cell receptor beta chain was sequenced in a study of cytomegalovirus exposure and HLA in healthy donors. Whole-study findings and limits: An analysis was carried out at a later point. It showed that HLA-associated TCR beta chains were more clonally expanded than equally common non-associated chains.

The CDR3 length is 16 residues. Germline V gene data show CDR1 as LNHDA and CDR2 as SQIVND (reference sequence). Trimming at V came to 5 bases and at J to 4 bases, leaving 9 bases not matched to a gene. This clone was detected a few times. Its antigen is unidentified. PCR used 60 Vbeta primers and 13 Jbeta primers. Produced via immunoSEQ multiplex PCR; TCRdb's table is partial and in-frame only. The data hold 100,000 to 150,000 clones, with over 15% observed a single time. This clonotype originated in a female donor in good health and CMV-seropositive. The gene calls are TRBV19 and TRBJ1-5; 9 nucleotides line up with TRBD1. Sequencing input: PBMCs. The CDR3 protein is CASSHLGQGTNQPQHF. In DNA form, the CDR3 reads TGTGCCAGTAGTCACCTCGGACAGGGGACAAATCAGCCCCAGCATTTT.